The rows below give T cell receptor beta chains drawn from one sample of a study of T cell responses to AZD1222 COVID-19 vaccine. Repertoires were generated with immunoSEQ multiplex PCR, while TCRdb's copy carries only in-frame clones and drops some. Of 150,000 or so clones in the sample, 88% were seen once. This sample comprised peripheral blood, obtained on day 0 of AZD1222 vaccination. All receptors derive from an adult in good health. CDR3s include the opening cysteine and the closing phenylalanine or tryptophan. D genes are given only for firm matches. Clone sizes are given selectively: once, few, many, or a class where the clone is expanded.

J	length	V	D	size	CDR3	DNA
TRBJ2-2	15	TRBV5-6	TRBD1	.	CASSWGQGVTGELFF	TGTGCCAGCAGCTGGGGACAGGGAGTGACCGGGGAGCTGTTTTTT
TRBJ1-2	13	TRBV5-1	.	.	CASSRPGYDGYTF	TGCGCCAGCAGCCGCCCCGGGTATGATGGCTACACCTTC
TRBJ2-7	14	TRBV7-2	.	.	CASSYHRESYEQYF	TGTGCCAGCAGCTACCACAGGGAATCCTACGAGCAGTACTTC
TRBJ1-2	11	TRBV19	.	once	CASSVVDGYTF	TGTGCCAGTAGTGTGGTAGATGGCTACACCTTC
TRBJ2-1	14	TRBV11-1	.	.	CASSSPRGYNEQFF	TGTGCCAGCAGCTCGCCCCGGGGGTACAATGAGCAGTTCTTC
TRBJ1-1	14	TRBV19	.	.	CASKSRVPNTEAFF	TGTGCCAGTAAATCGAGAGTGCCGAACACTGAAGCTTTCTTT
TRBJ2-7	12	TRBV2	.	.	CASWDPSYEQYF	TGTGCCAGCTGGGACCCTTCCTACGAGCAGTACTTC
TRBJ2-3	16	TRBV5-4	TRBD1	.	CASSLRKGPGGDTQYF	TGTGCCAGCAGCTTGAGGAAGGGGCCAGGGGGTGATACGCAGTATTTT
TRBJ2-2	15	TRBV6-5	TRBD2	.	CASSPSGGAGGELFF	TGTGCCAGCAGTCCTAGCGGGGGGGCTGGCGGGGAGCTGTTTTTT
TRBJ2-7	14	TRBV2	.	once	CASNKRLLSYEQYF	TGTGCCAGCAATAAGCGCCTCCTTTCCTACGAGCAGTACTTC
TRBJ2-2	18	TRBV7-2	TRBD1	.	CASSLTIRGRGNTGELFF	TGTGCCAGCAGCTTAACCATCAGGGGGCGGGGGAACACCGGGGAGCTGTTTTTT
TRBJ2-7	12	TRBV6-5	.	.	CASSSTSYEQYF	TGTGCCAGCAGTTCGACTAGCTACGAGCAGTACTTC
TRBJ1-6	14	TRBV7-8	.	.	CASSLTGENSPLHF	TGTGCCAGCAGCTTAACAGGTGAAAATTCACCCCTCCACTTT
TRBJ2-7	14	TRBV5-1	TRBD1	.	CASSLGQGAYEQYF	TGCGCCAGCAGCTTGGGACAGGGGGCGTACGAGCAGTACTTC
TRBJ2-5	16	TRBV6-2/TRBV6-3	TRBD2	once	CASTPKGLAVIGTQYF	TGTGCCAGCACCCCCAAGGGACTAGCGGTGATTGGGACCCAGTACTTC
TRBJ1-2	15	TRBV9	.	few	CASSVEDMPNYGYTF	TGTGCCAGCAGCGTAGAGGACATGCCTAACTATGGCTACACCTTC
TRBJ1-3	16	TRBV6-2/TRBV6-3	.	.	CASSSPGETPGNTIYF	TGTGCCAGCAGTTCGCCGGGCGAGACTCCTGGAAACACCATATATTTT
TRBJ2-3	13	TRBV7-2	.	.	CASRGANTDTQYF	TGTGCCAGCCGGGGGGCAAACACAGATACGCAGTATTTT
TRBJ1-3	15	TRBV6-6	.	.	CASKTGSNSGNTIYF	TGTGCCAGCAAAACGGGGAGTAACTCTGGAAACACCATATATTTT
TRBJ2-5	13	TRBV7-9	.	.	CASSRQNQETQYF	TGTGCCAGCAGCCGACAGAACCAAGAGACCCAGTACTTC
TRBJ2-3	13	TRBV11-2	.	once	CASSLAPPDTQYF	TGTGCCAGCAGTTTGGCCCCCCCAGATACGCAGTATTTT
TRBJ2-1	15	TRBV25-1	TRBD2	.	CASSEWGGNYNEQFF	TGTGCCAGCAGTGAATGGGGGGGGAATTACAATGAGCAGTTCTTC
TRBJ1-1	14	TRBV27	TRBD1	.	CASATGTGGTEAFF	TGTGCCAGCGCAACCGGGACAGGGGGTACTGAAGCTTTCTTT
TRBJ1-5	13	TRBV12-3/TRBV12-4	.	.	CASSLMPDQPQHF	TGTGCCAGCAGTTTAATGCCCGATCAGCCCCAGCATTTT
TRBJ1-4	14	TRBV5-1	TRBD1	.	CASSSGQGSEKLFF	TGCGCCAGCAGCTCGGGACAGGGGTCCGAAAAACTGTTTTTT
TRBJ2-5	12	TRBV19	.	.	CASSRGKETQYF	TGTGCCAGTAGTAGGGGGAAAGAGACCCAGTACTTC
TRBJ1-2	13	TRBV9	.	.	CASSGGGSVGYTF	TGTGCCAGCAGCGGGGGAGGGTCAGTCGGCTACACCTTC
TRBJ2-7	12	TRBV25-1	.	.	CASRGRSYEQYF	TGTGCCAGCAGAGGACGGAGCTACGAGCAGTACTTC
TRBJ1-1	13	TRBV9	.	once	CASSVTGNTEAFF	TGTGCCAGCAGCGTAACAGGTAACACTGAAGCTTTCTTT
TRBJ2-2	16	TRBV7-2	.	.	CASSPPGTVNTGELFF	TGTGCCAGCAGCCCGCCCGGGACGGTCAACACCGGGGAGCTGTTTTTT
TRBJ2-4	19	TRBV6-1	.	few	CASSEPSREGGWAKNIQYF	TGTGCCAGCAGTGAACCCTCCAGGGAGGGGGGATGGGCCAAAAACATTCAGTACTTC
TRBJ1-2	11	TRBV3-1/TRBV3-2	.	.	CASSQGEGYTF	TGTGCCAGCAGCCAAGGTGAGGGCTACACCTTC
TRBJ1-2	14	TRBV25-1	TRBD1	.	CASSTGQGYYGYTF	TGTGCCAGCAGTACGGGACAGGGATATTATGGCTACACCTTC
TRBJ2-2	16	TRBV7-9	.	.	CASSPPLGGNTGELFF	TGTGCCAGCAGCCCCCCTTTAGGGGGGAACACCGGGGAGCTGTTTTTT
TRBJ2-3	14	TRBV10-3	TRBD1	.	CAISRDRGTDTQYF	TGTGCCATCAGCCGCGACAGGGGCACAGATACGCAGTATTTT
TRBJ1-3	15	TRBV5-4	.	.	CASSIQGTGGNTIYF	TGTGCCAGCAGCATACAGGGAACTGGTGGAAACACCATATATTTT
TRBJ2-5	16	TRBV5-5	.	.	CASSAVGGSQSETQYF	TGTGCCAGCAGCGCCGTCGGGGGCAGCCAGAGCGAGACCCAGTACTTC
TRBJ1-6	14	TRBV5-5	TRBD1	.	CASSWGQVTSPLHF	TGTGCCAGCAGCTGGGGACAGGTGACTTCACCCCTCCACTTT
TRBJ2-1	13	TRBV13	.	once	CASRSAGALGQFF	TGTGCCAGCAGATCGGCGGGGGCCCTGGGGCAGTTCTTC
TRBJ1-5	12	TRBV27	.	.	CASSSPYQPQHF	TGTGCCAGCAGTTCCCCCTATCAGCCCCAGCATTTT
TRBJ1-2	15	TRBV27	.	.	CASSSSLGTMHGYTF	TGTGCCAGCAGTTCCTCCCTCGGGACTATGCATGGCTACACCTTC
TRBJ2-5	13	TRBV7-2	TRBD2	.	CASSLSSGETQYF	TGTGCCAGCAGCCTATCTAGCGGAGAGACCCAGTACTTC
TRBJ1-6	16	TRBV9	.	.	CASSVDWSSYNSPLHF	TGTGCCAGCAGCGTAGACTGGAGCTCCTATAATTCACCCCTCCACTTT
TRBJ2-7	15	TRBV5-3	.	.	CARSSSRDTHYEQYF	TGTGCCAGAAGCTCAAGTCGGGACACCCACTACGAGCAGTACTTC
TRBJ1-1	13	TRBV12-3/TRBV12-4	.	.	CASSFGGGREAFF	TGTGCCAGCAGTTTTGGAGGCGGGCGAGAAGCTTTCTTT
TRBJ1-5	14	TRBV7-9	TRBD1	.	CASSPGTGNQPQHF	TGTGCCAGCAGCCCTGGGACAGGTAATCAGCCCCAGCATTTT
TRBJ2-5	13	TRBV7-8	TRBD1	.	CASSSARGETQYF	TGTGCCAGCAGCTCGGCCAGGGGGGAGACCCAGTACTTC